The entry below gives a single T cell receptor (beta chain) sequence along with its context. 60 Vbeta and 13 Jbeta primers were used in PCR. In the source study's methods: Per a later analysis, the number of unique TCR beta chains was around 80 million, of which about 10 million were shared. Measured with immunoSEQ multiplex PCR; TCRdb has only the in-frame clones, and not every one. For V, J and clone size, that table is used; D and trimming come from the DNA. This sample has roughly 43,000 clones, with 70% to 80% found just once. This sample is part of a study of cytomegalovirus exposure and HLA in healthy donors. The clonotype originates from a man aged 25-40 years in good health and CMV-seronegative. What was sequenced was PBMCs.

The CDR3 region has the DNA TGTGCCAGCAGTCAGGGGCGCGGTGAAAAACTGTTTTTT. This encodes CASSQGRGEKLFF. The chain combines TRBV2 with TRBJ1-4, with D possibly being TRBD1 (6 bases). The CDR3 sequence is 13 residues long. Germline V gene data show CDR1 as SNHLY and CDR2 as FYNNEI. V was clipped by 5 bases and J by 7 bases, with 11 bases between them.